A selection of T cell receptor beta chains follows, all from one sample in a study of T-cell memory formation after mild COVID-19. TCRdb re-analysed the 5' RACE reads in MiXCR, keeping a single row per CDR3 protein. The sample carries 400,000 to 500,000 distinct CDR3 sequences, roughly a quarter recorded once. Sequencing used PBMCs or a T cell subset sorted from them (not recorded which). The receptors were sampled from an adult woman who had mild COVID-19 (a few samples of this study predate the infection). Cell type and time point are not known. Each CDR3 is given with its conserved first and last residue. D genes are given only for firm matches. For some rows the clone size is stated as once, few or many, or as a class when expanded; others skip it.

v_gene	abundance	j_gene	d_gene	CDR3aa	CDR3nt
TRBV7-6	-	TRBJ2-7	-	CASSLAGSGTYEQYF	TGTGCCAGCAGCTTAGCAGGGAGTGGTACCTACGAGCAGTACTTC
TRBV7-9	few	TRBJ2-7	-	CASSLEGLASYEQYF	TGTGCCAGCAGCTTAGAAGGGTTGGCGTCCTACGAGCAGTACTTC
TRBV7-9	few	TRBJ2-5	-	CASSSSVAFVETQYF	TGTGCCAGCAGCTCATCCGTCGCGTTTGTGGAGACCCAGTACTTC
TRBV9	few	TRBJ2-7	TRBD2	CASSVRGSPYEQYF	TGTGCCAGCAGCGTACGCGGGAGCCCCTACGAGCAGTACTTC
TRBV20-1	-	TRBJ2-5	-	CSARDRTEYQETQYF	TGCAGTGCTAGAGATAGGACTGAGTACCAAGAGACCCAGTACTTC
TRBV7-3	many	TRBJ1-1	-	CASSLTLMRSGMNTEAFF	TGTGCCAGCAGCTTAACGTTAATGCGGTCAGGGATGAACACTGAAGCTTTCTTT
TRBV29-1	-	TRBJ1-1	-	CSVGGWNTEAFF	TGCAGCGTTGGGGGGTGGAACACTGAAGCTTTCTTT
TRBV29-1	-	TRBJ1-1	-	CSGLFSEAFF	TGCAGCGGACTATTTAGTGAAGCTTTCTTT
TRBV7-3	few	TRBJ2-1	-	CASRVLNYNEQFF	TGTGCCAGCAGGGTTCTTAACTACAATGAGCAGTTCTTC
TRBV20-1	-	TRBJ2-1	TRBD2	CSAITLAGVYEQFF	TGCAGTGCGATCACACTAGCGGGAGTCTATGAGCAGTTCTTC